This T cell receptor beta chain was captured by sequencing in a study of blood T cell repertoires in COVID-19. Study context: COVID-19 samples from acute and convalescent phases originated in the United States, Italy and Spain. T cells, B-cell-depleted T cells, or PBMCs supplied cDNA or gDNA.

This clone was seen only a few times. The germline CDR1 and CDR2 sequences are SNHLY and FYNNEI. Trimming left V 8 bases short and J 4 bases short, with 12 bases between. The CDR3 runs 12 residues. Study processing details: Estimation of nucleated cell counts relied on the amplification of reference gene primers. Profiling relied on immunoSEQ multiplex PCR, and the TCRdb table lists in-frame clones only, not all of them. V and J calls and clone size follow that table, whereas D and trimming were derived from the DNA. The table records about 100,000 clones, roughly four fifths of them present only once.

The sample comprised peripheral blood. The receptor comes from a man between 65 and 85 years old with active or convalescent COVID-19. The rearrangement joins TRBV2 to TRBJ2-7; weak D call: TRBD2 (6 bases). CDR3 sequence reads: CASGGTSYEQYF. CDR3 in DNA: TGTGCCAGCGGGGGGACGTCGTACGAGCAGTACTTC.